This T cell receptor (beta chain) was observed in a study of T cell clusters in autoimmune cytopenias (dated by TCRdb to about 2019). Regarding the research as a whole: Healthy donor controls had a mean age of roughly 51 years and a median age of 59 years, with about half of the roughly 40 female. Per sample, TRB sequencing gave a median depth of approximately 54,000 reads and a median of about 2,300 distinct TRB clonotypes. The study was designed to test whether a disease-specific immune repertoire signature usable as a blood-based biomarker is carried by autoimmune cytopenia patients. For primary cytopenia, about two dozen age-matched healthy donors were used as controls, and for secondary cytopenia, about 15 age-matched CLL patients were used as controls. Peripheral blood TRB and IGH repertoires were sequenced in autoimmune cytopenia patients at active disease and during treatment follow-up, alongside healthy, CLL and autoimmune hepatitis controls. Autoimmune hepatitis repertoires were compared against 23 age- and sex-matched healthy donors. Study-wide conclusions, independent of this receptor: The T cell clusters were only ever defined in silico, so experimental validation of their functional role was still needed. In the comparison of secondary cytopenia with CLL, no cluster-lack signature showed up, apparently because the dominant lymphoma-associated repertoire masked the signature. The TRB repertoire shifts, including less even repertoires in secondary cytopenia and CLL, mostly reflected lymphoma bias and not autoimmunity. Healthy donors showed around 2.9-fold more exclusive TRB clusters than active autoimmune hepatitis patients, consistent with an autoimmunity-wide signature. A lack of physiological T cell clusters in primary autoimmune cytopenia patients was suggested by GLIPH, as 51 clusters were found to be exclusive to healthy donors versus around 16 exclusive to patients.

As for this clonotype: The target of this receptor is not known.

There are 15 amino acids in the CDR3, from cysteine to phenylalanine inclusive. Only the protein is on record. Reading the germline V gene (reference sequence) gives CDR1 SGHAT and CDR2 FQDESV. To amplify TRB rearrangements, a touch-down multiplex PCR protocol was run with the TRB-A and TRB-B primer pools combined in a single tube. Illumina adapters and sample indices were added to the amplicons through two consecutive PCR reactions using Phusion HS II polymerase. The amplicons were purified from gel with the NucleoSpin Gel and PCR Clean-up kit, after which the amplicons were quantified by Qubit and checked for quality on an Agilent 2100 Bioanalyzer. Libraries were sequenced on an Illumina MiSeq using 600-cycle, single-indexed, paired-end runs. The original methods were these. Alignment and assembly of TRB reads were performed with MiXCR version 2.1.12 and the default MiXCR reference library. A clone was defined by each unique CDR3 nucleotide sequence, and analysis was restricted to productive sequences with at least two reads. Repertoire diversity was assessed by alpha-parameterized diversity profiles (alpha 0 to 5), including Shannon (alpha 1) and Simpson (alpha 2) indices, computed with an R script. The tcR package was used to compute combinatorial TRB VJ usage, which was then compared between cohorts by principal component analysis with ade4. GLIPH was used to cluster TCRbeta CDR3s in pairs of cohorts matched for age and read depth, and a Wilcoxon test was used to compare cluster frequencies. Following TCRdb reprocessing, every CDR3 protein sequence forms one entry, and DNA is not provided. The V and J calls here are based on TCRdb, not the publication. The sample's clone listing holds roughly 11,000 distinct CDR3 sequences. 23% of the sample comes from the top ten.

Each sample's TRB amplification started from around 230 ng of peripheral blood genomic DNA, which corresponds to tens of thousands of genome equivalents. These data were also reused for a study on T cell repertoires in aging, cancer and after chemotherapy. Taken from the second paper: The donors fell into six age groups ranging from 30 or younger to 70 or older, and each group had at least three individuals. Control TCR repertoires from healthy donors were recorded over several months to years, and clear clonal overlap was observed across re-sampling. In total, the full dataset held 10 million or so TCR reads. Significantly lower blood TCR diversity and higher clonality were observed in untreated patients with hematological or solid cancers than in age-matched healthy donors. In healthy donors, the decline in TCR diversity with age was mainly explained by loss of richness, whereas in cancer patients loss of evenness was also found to contribute. An increase in median generation probability over the chemotherapy interval was observed in both cancer cohorts, suggesting that the repertoire was reconstituted through rebound thymic output. The authors noted that the repertoire data do not allow conclusions about immunological memory after chemotherapy. To examine immunoaging and T cell reconstitution after chemotherapy, the study profiled TCR beta repertoires in peripheral blood from healthy donors and cancer patients. A cohort of some 210 cancer patients (more than 90 with hematological and 124 with solid cancers) was assembled, and approximately 99 healthy donors were included as a reference group. MiXCR versions 2.12 and 3.0.5 were used to process the TRB sequences. Repertoire metrics included Shannon diversity, evenness, clonality (one minus evenness), and alpha-parameterized diversity profiles from alpha 0 to 5. The IGoR algorithm was used to calculate generation probabilities for clones in the paired samples taken before and after chemotherapy.

This receptor was obtained from a human donor in good health. The sequencing sample was made of peripheral blood. The sequence links TRBV11-1 to TRBJ1-3; the TCRdb call, TRBD1, lacks DNA for checking. The encoded CDR3 is CASGWTGSSADTIYF.